This T cell receptor beta chain was sequenced during a study of blood T cells in healthy people across ages. The CDR3 is 15 amino acids. Germline V gives CDR1 SGHRS, CDR2 YFSETQ. The V end lost 4 bases, the J end lost 4 bases, and 17 bases lay between the germline ends. The use of a sample-barcoded 5' primer and a J-beta primer mix characterized a second PCR of roughly 6 to 11 cycles. One entry per CDR3 protein, called by TCRdb with MiXCR from the 5' RACE reads. Of hundreds of thousands of distinct CDR3 sequences in the sample, around 21% are singletons; the top ten hold roughly 3.6%. The receptor comes from an older man in good health. The rearrangement links TRBV5-1 to TRBJ2-5, with TRBD2 as a possible D gene (6 bases). Material for sequencing was blood. The CDR3 protein is CASSPRTITLETQYF. CDR3 sequence (DNA): TGCGCCAGCAGCCCCCGGACTATCACACTAGAGACCCAGTACTTC.